The present T cell receptor (beta chain) was sequenced within a study of blood T cell repertoires in COVID-19. Sequencing used immunoSEQ multiplex PCR; TCRdb keeps in-frame clones, though not all of them. Of about 270,000 clones listed, roughly 86% are singletons. The CDR3 totals 13 residues. Losses at the gene ends were 7 bases for V and 7 bases for J; bases not matched to a gene: 8. Germline V gene lookup returns CDR1 LNHDA and CDR2 SQIVND (reference sequence). This TCR derives from a man in his forties with active or convalescent COVID-19. Source material: peripheral blood. The chain has TRBV19 and TRBJ1-1; 8 nucleotides line up with TRBD1. The CDR3 is CASKQGAWGEAFF. CDR3 DNA: TGTGCCAGTAAGCAGGGGGCGTGGGGTGAAGCTTTCTTT.